This T cell receptor beta chain is from a study of a mutant IDH1 vaccine in newly diagnosed glioma. Across the whole study: Treated patients comprised 62.5% males and approximately 38% females, mean age roughly 40 years. Therapy received beforehand was radiotherapy, temozolomide, or both, with most patients given both.

On this clone itself: Its antigen is as yet unknown.

Study observations and caveats: Patients showed vaccine-induced immune responses at a rate of roughly 93%.

Assay: immunoSEQ multiplex PCR; the TCRdb copy retains only in-frame clones and omits some. The table shows about 20,000 clones, with approximately 82% occurring only once. Time point defined: week 23, last vaccination. Topical imiquimod accompanied each vaccine dose, which consisted of 300 ug of mutant IDH1 20-mer peptide. The donors had new WHO grade 3 or 4 astrocytomas; these were IDH1-mutant and ATRX-lost. This sample comprised PBMCs, obtained from a glioma patient whose treatment included an IDH1 peptide vaccine. This receptor was taken from a man aged 25 to 45 with glioma.

DNA of the CDR3: TGTGCCAGCTCACCACCGTCCAGGCCTTCCTACAATGAGCAGTTCTTC. As protein: CASSPPSRPSYNEQFF. V gene TRBV18 combines with J gene TRBJ2-1; the D is unclear. CDR1 and CDR2 (germline): KGHSH, LQKENI. The CDR3 runs to 16 residues. Between the trimmed V and J ends, which lost 0 bases and 1 base, there was a span of 10 bases.